The rows below give T cell receptor beta chains drawn from one sample of a study of blood T cell repertoires in COVID-19. Method: immunoSEQ multiplex PCR; TCRdb's copy keeps in-frame clones and lacks some. The table includes 250,000 to 350,000 clones, around nine tenths detected once. Sequenced sample: peripheral blood. Receptors originate from a woman in her 70s with COVID-19, enrolled during active disease. The CDR3 runs from the conserved cysteine through the conserved F or W. D genes are given only for firm matches. Size values are once, few and many counts, or a class for expanded clones, and some rows have none.

>TRBV12-3/TRBV12-4|.|TRBJ2-3|.
TGTGCCAGCAGTAAGGGGACAGATACGCAGTATTTT
CASSKGTDTQYF
>TRBV7-3|.|TRBJ2-3|TRBD2
TGTGCCAGCAGCTTTAGCGGGGGGGCAACAGATACGCAGTATTTT
CASSFSGGATDTQYF
>TRBV13|.|TRBJ2-1|.
TGTGCCAGCACCCCAGAGGGCGGTTCCTACAATGAGCAGTTCTTC
CASTPEGGSYNEQFF
>TRBV28|.|TRBJ1-5|.
TGTGCCAGCAGTTTACCCTTCAGGAAGGGAGCAAATCAGCCCCAGCATTTT
CASSLPFRKGANQPQHF
>TRBV11-2|.|TRBJ1-4|TRBD1
TGTGCCAGCAGCTTCGGACAGGGGACTGAAAAACTGTTTTTT
CASSFGQGTEKLFF
>TRBV18|.|TRBJ1-4|.
TGTGCCAGCTCACCCACCGAGACAGCAGAAAAACTGTTTTTT
CASSPTETAEKLFF
>TRBV18|few|TRBJ1-5|.
TGTGCCAGCTCACCAGTCGGCAATCAGCCCCAGCATTTT
CASSPVGNQPQHF
>TRBV3-1/TRBV3-2|.|TRBJ2-2|.
TGTGCCAGCAGCCAGCACTCCGGGAGCTACACCGGGGAGCTGTTTTTT
CASSQHSGSYTGELFF
>TRBV4-1|.|TRBJ2-4|.
TGCGCCAGCAGCCAAGAATTGGGCGGGGCCAGAGCCAAAAACATTCAGTACTTC
CASSQELGGARAKNIQYF
>TRBV7-9|.|TRBJ1-5|TRBD1
TGTGCCAGCAGCTCCGGACAGGGGGCTGCCCCGGGGCAGCCCCAGCATTTT
CASSSGQGAAPGQPQHF
>TRBV10-2|.|TRBJ2-1|.
TGCGCCAGCAGTAACCCTCCGGGAAGCTACAATGAGCAGTTCTTC
CASSNPPGSYNEQFF
>TRBV18|.|TRBJ1-3|.
TGTGCCAGCTCAGTGCGGGGGGACGTCTCTGGAAACACCATATATTTT
CASSVRGDVSGNTIYF
>TRBV1|.|TRBJ1-6|.
TGCACCAGCAGCCAAGTACTAGGCCCCTATAATTCACCCCTCCACTTT
CTSSQVLGPYNSPLHF
>TRBV4-1|.|TRBJ2-4|.
TGCGCCAGCAGCCAAGCTCCCTTAGCCAAAAACATTCAGTACTTC
CASSQAPLAKNIQYF
>TRBV7-8|.|TRBJ1-3|.
TGTGCCAGCAGCTTAGGCCAGGGCTCTGGAAACACCATATATTTT
CASSLGQGSGNTIYF
>TRBV18|.|TRBJ1-3|.
TGTGCCAGCTCACCACGGGGCGGGAGCGAGCCTGGAAACACCATATATTTT
CASSPRGGSEPGNTIYF
>TRBV4-1|.|TRBJ2-7|TRBD2
TGCGCCAGCAGCCTCTCCCGGCTAGCGGGCGGCTCCTACGAGCAGTACTTC
CASSLSRLAGGSYEQYF
>TRBV10-2|.|TRBJ2-3|TRBD2
TGCGCCAGCAGTGAGGGACTAGCGGGGGTAGATACGCAGTATTTT
CASSEGLAGVDTQYF
>TRBV11-2|.|TRBJ1-6|.
TGTGCCAGCACCTTCGAGTCCCTTGGTTCACCCCTCCACTTT
CASTFESLGSPLHF
>TRBV7-3|.|TRBJ2-3|TRBD2
TGTGCCAGCAGTCCCGGACTAGGTCGGATCACAGATACGCAGTATTTT
CASSPGLGRITDTQYF
>TRBV27|.|TRBJ2-2|TRBD2
TGTGCCAGCAGTAGGTTGGGACTAGCGCCCGGGGAGCTGTTTTTT
CASSRLGLAPGELFF
>TRBV6-5|.|TRBJ1-1|TRBD1
TGTGCCAGCAGTCGGGACAGCTTGGACACTGAAGCTTTCTTT
CASSRDSLDTEAFF
>TRBV30|.|TRBJ2-7|.
TGTGCCTGGACGGTCCGACGGGTACCCTCCTACGAGCAGTACTTC
CAWTVRRVPSYEQYF
>TRBV2|.|TRBJ2-3|TRBD1
TGTGCCAGCAGTGAAAGTCAGGGGGGCACAGATACGCAGTATTTT
CASSESQGGTDTQYF
>TRBV2|once|TRBJ2-5|.
TGTGCCAGCAGTGCTCTCGGGGGAGAGACCCAGTACTTC
CASSALGGETQYF
>TRBV21-1|.|TRBJ2-7|.
TGTGCCAGCAGCAAAGGGGGACAGGGGGCGCGTTACGAGCAGTACTTC
CASSKGGQGARYEQYF
>TRBV10-3|.|TRBJ1-6|TRBD1
TGTGCCATCAGTGAGTCGGTGACAGGGTATTCACCCCTCCACTTT
CAISESVTGYSPLHF
>TRBV6-5|.|TRBJ2-2|TRBD1
TGTGCCAGCAGTTGGGGACAGGGGGGGACCGGGGAGCTGTTTTTT
CASSWGQGGTGELFF
>TRBV24-1|once|TRBJ1-2|.
TGTGCCACCAGTGATTCGGGACTCTCCTACACCTTC
CATSDSGLSYTF
>TRBV19|.|TRBJ1-2|TRBD1
TGTGCCAGTAGTCGGACAGGGGTGCAGGGAGGCTACACCTTC
CASSRTGVQGGYTF
>TRBV5-1|.|TRBJ1-6|TRBD1
TGCGCCAGCACCGGGGGGGCAGGGGGTAATTCACCCCTCCACTTT
CASTGGAGGNSPLHF
>TRBV7-2|once|TRBJ1-5|.
TGTGCCAGCAGCTTAGCAGGCGGAACCAATCAGCCCCAGCATTTT
CASSLAGGTNQPQHF
>TRBV27|.|TRBJ2-7|.
TGTGCCAGCAGGCTGTGGGACGGGAGCTCCTACGAGCAGTACTTC
CASRLWDGSSYEQYF
>TRBV15|.|TRBJ1-2|.
TGTGCCACCAGCGAAGCCTGGGAGGGTAGGTATGGCTACACCTTC
CATSEAWEGRYGYTF
>TRBV19|.|TRBJ1-5|TRBD1
TGTGCCAGTAGTTACCCAGACAGGGGCGCTCATCAGCCCCAGCATTTT
CASSYPDRGAHQPQHF
>TRBV11-3|.|TRBJ2-7|.
TGTGCCAGCAGCTTAGAGGGAAAGGGGTACGAGCAGTACTTC
CASSLEGKGYEQYF
>TRBV2|.|TRBJ2-5|TRBD2
TGTGCCAGCTCCCGGCCTAGCGGGGGCGGGGAGACCCAGTACTTC
CASSRPSGGGETQYF
>TRBV7-2|.|TRBJ1-2|.
TGTGCCAGCAGCTCGGACAGTCCGGGCGGCTACACCTTC
CASSSDSPGGYTF
>TRBV4-3|.|TRBJ2-2|TRBD2
TGCGCCAGCAGCCAAGATGTAGCGGGGGGGCGAGACGGGGAGCTGTTTTTT
CASSQDVAGGRDGELFF
>TRBV12-5|.|TRBJ1-2|.
TGTGCTAGTGGTCTGCGCTACTATGGCTACACCTTC
CASGLRYYGYTF
>TRBV4-1|once|TRBJ1-4|TRBD1
TGCGCCAGCAGCCCACTTCCGACAGGGTTTAATGAAAAACTGTTTTTT
CASSPLPTGFNEKLFF
>TRBV5-1|.|TRBJ1-2|.
TGCGCCAGCAGCTTGGACGCTCGGGGTGGCTACACCTTC
CASSLDARGGYTF
>TRBV19|.|TRBJ2-2|TRBD1
TGTGCCACCCTCCTGACAGGGGGACCGAACACCGGGGAGCTGTTTTTT
CATLLTGGPNTGELFF
>TRBV4-1|once|TRBJ2-7|.
TGCGCCAGCAGCCAAGGTCCTAGCGCATCCTACGAGCAGTACTTC
CASSQGPSASYEQYF
>TRBV6-5|once|TRBJ1-2|TRBD1
TGTGCCAGCACCTGGGACAGGGGACTATACACCTTC
CASTWDRGLYTF
>TRBV6-1|.|TRBJ2-5|.
TGTGCCAGCAGTGAACGGCCAGGGGAAGAAGAGACCCAGTACTTC
CASSERPGEEETQYF
>TRBV24-1|.|TRBJ1-2|TRBD1
TGTGCCACCAGTGTCGGGACAGGGCCAGGTGGCTACACCTTC
CATSVGTGPGGYTF
>TRBV19|.|TRBJ1-1|TRBD1
TGTGCTGTCCAGGGGGCTGAAGCTTTCTTT
CAVQGAEAFF
>TRBV28|.|TRBJ1-1|TRBD1
TGTGCAGGACAGGGCGGAACTGAAGCTTTCTTT
CAGQGGTEAFF
>TRBV5-8|once|TRBJ1-5|.
TGTGCCAGCAGCTTGGGCGGTCAATATAGCAATCAGCCCCAGCATTTT
CASSLGGQYSNQPQHF